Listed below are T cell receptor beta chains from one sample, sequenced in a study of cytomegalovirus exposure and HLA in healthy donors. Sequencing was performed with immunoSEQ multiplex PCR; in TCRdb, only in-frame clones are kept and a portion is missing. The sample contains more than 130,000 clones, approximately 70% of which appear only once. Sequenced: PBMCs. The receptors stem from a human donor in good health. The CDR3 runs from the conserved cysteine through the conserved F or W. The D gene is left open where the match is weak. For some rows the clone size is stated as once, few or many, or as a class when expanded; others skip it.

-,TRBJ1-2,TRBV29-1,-,TGCAGCGTTGAAGATACAGGACAGACTCAATCTAACTATGGCTACACCTTC,CSVEDTGQTQSNYGYTF
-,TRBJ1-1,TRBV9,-,TGTGCCAGCAGCGTAACGGTTCTGAACACTGAAGCTTTCTTT,CASSVTVLNTEAFF
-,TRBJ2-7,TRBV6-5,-,TGTGCCAGCAGGACCCCTACTAGAGAGCAGTACTTC,CASRTPTREQYF
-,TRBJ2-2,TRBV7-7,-,TGTGCTAGCGGCTTAGGGGCCCGGACCGGGGAGCTGTTTTTT,CASGLGARTGELFF
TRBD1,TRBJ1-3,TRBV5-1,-,TGCGCCAGCAGCCCCGGGACAGGGGGTTACTCCGGAAACACCATATATTTT,CASSPGTGGYSGNTIYF
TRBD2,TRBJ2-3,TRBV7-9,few,TGTGCCAGCAGTACAAGGGCCGGGAGGAGCACAGATACGCAGTATTTT,CASSTRAGRSTDTQYF
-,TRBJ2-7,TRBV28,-,TGTGCCAGCAGTTTATCCCCTAGAGGGTCCTACGAGCAGTACTTC,CASSLSPRGSYEQYF
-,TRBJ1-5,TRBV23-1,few,TGCGCCAGCAGTCTATTTCAGGCCCGATGGCCCCAGCATTTT,CASSLFQARWPQHF
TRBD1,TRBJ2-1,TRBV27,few,TGTGCCAGCAGTTCACGGACAGGGACCTACAATGAGCAGTTCTTC,CASSSRTGTYNEQFF
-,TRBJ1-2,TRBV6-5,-,TGTGCCAGCAGTTACACGGGACTGACTGATGGCTACACCTTC,CASSYTGLTDGYTF
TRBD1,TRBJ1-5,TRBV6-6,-,TGTGCCAGCAGTTACGAAGGGACAGTTCGGCCCCAGCATTTT,CASSYEGTVRPQHF
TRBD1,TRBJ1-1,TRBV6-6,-,TGTGCCAGCAGGCAGGAGGGGGCGAAGACTGAAGCTTTCTTT,CASRQEGAKTEAFF
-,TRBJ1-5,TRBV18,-,TGTGCCAGCTCACCACGGAATGCCCGGAGTAGCAATCAGCCCCAGCATTTT,CASSPRNARSSNQPQHF
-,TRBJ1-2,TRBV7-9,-,TGTGCCAGCATCAGGGTGGGTGAGAACTATGGCTACACCTTC,CASIRVGENYGYTF
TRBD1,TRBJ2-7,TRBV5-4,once,TGTGCCAGCAGACCTGGGACAGGGGGCTCCTACGAGCAGTACTTC,CASRPGTGGSYEQYF
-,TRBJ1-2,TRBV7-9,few,TGTGCCAGCAGCCGCCTCCTCCTGGGGGGAGGCTATGGCTACACCTTC,CASSRLLLGGGYGYTF
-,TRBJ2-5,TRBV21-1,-,TGTGCCAGCAGCAAAGAATTTCATAGGTTTGGTACAGGGTGTGGGGAGACCCAGTACTTC,CASSKEFHRFGTGCGETQYF
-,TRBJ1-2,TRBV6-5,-,TGTGCCAGCAGTTGCGGTCGGGTCACCTATGGCTACACCTTC,CASSCGRVTYGYTF
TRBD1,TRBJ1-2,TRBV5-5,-,TGTGCCAGCAGCTTGGGCAGGGGGCCCTATGGCTACACCTTC,CASSLGRGPYGYTF
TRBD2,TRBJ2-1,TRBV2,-,TGTGCCAGCAGGGAACTAGCGGGGTTCGCCTACAATGAGCAGTTCTTC,CASRELAGFAYNEQFF
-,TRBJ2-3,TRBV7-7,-,TGTGCTAGCAGCTTAGGGTTTTCGGGGGCAGATACGCAGTATTTT,CASSLGFSGADTQYF
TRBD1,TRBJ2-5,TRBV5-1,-,TGCGCCAGCAGCTCACGGCTGACAGGGAAAGAGACCCAGTACTTC,CASSSRLTGKETQYF
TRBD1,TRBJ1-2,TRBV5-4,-,TGTGCCAGTAGCGTCGCCGGGACAGGGGATGGCTACACCTTC,CASSVAGTGDGYTF
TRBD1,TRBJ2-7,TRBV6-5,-,TGCGCCAGCACCCAGGGACAGGTCTCCTACGAGCAGTACTTC,CASTQGQVSYEQYF
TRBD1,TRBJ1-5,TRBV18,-,TGTGCCAGCTCACCCCTGGGACAGGGCGATCAGCCCCAGCATTTT,CASSPLGQGDQPQHF
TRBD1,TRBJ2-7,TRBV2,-,TGTGCCAGCAGAGGGACAGGGGGTCCCTACGAGCAGTACTTC,CASRGTGGPYEQYF
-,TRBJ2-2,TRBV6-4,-,TGTGCCAGCAGTGAATACAGTTTGGCCACCGGGGAGCTGTTTTTT,CASSEYSLATGELFF
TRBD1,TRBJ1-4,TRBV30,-,TGTGCCGCCCACAGGGGGCGCGGAGAAAAACTGTTTTTT,CAAHRGRGEKLFF
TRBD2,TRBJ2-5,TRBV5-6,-,TGTGCCAGCAGCGGGACTAGCGGGGGGGCCCAAGAGACCCAGTACTTC,CASSGTSGGAQETQYF
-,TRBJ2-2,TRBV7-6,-,TGTGCCAGCAGCTTAGGGGACATCCCGAACACCGGGGAGCTGTTTTTT,CASSLGDIPNTGELFF
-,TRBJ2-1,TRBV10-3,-,TGTGCCATCAGTGAGTCGGAGAGCATCCCCTACAATGAGCAGTTCTTC,CAISESESIPYNEQFF
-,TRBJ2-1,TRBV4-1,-,TGCGCCAGCAGCCAAGGTTCGGGCTCCTACAATGAGCAGTTCTTC,CASSQGSGSYNEQFF
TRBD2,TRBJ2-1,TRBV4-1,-,TGCGCCAGCAGCCAGGCTCCCGTTGCGGGAGTAGTAGGATATGAGCAGTTCTTC,CASSQAPVAGVVGYEQFF
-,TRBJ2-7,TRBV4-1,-,TGCGCCAGCAGCCAAGACAGGGGCCACGAGCAGTACTTC,CASSQDRGHEQYF
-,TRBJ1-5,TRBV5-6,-,TGTGCCAGCAGGATGCGATTCGGGTTCCTACTGGGCAATCAGCCCCAGCATTTT,CASRMRFGFLLGNQPQHF
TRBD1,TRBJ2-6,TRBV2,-,TGTGCCAGCAAGGGCTTAGGACAGGGGGTCTCTGGGGCCAACGTCCTGACTTTC,CASKGLGQGVSGANVLTF
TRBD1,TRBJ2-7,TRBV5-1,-,TGCGCCAGCAGCTTGGCTGCGGACAGGGGGGCCTACGAGCAGTACTTC,CASSLAADRGAYEQYF
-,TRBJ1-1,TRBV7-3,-,TGTGCCAGCAGCTCACACAGGGACGGGGCTGAAGCTTTCTTT,CASSSHRDGAEAFF
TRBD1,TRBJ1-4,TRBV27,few,TGTGCCAGCAGTCTAGGGACAGGGTCTGAAAAACTGTTTTTT,CASSLGTGSEKLFF
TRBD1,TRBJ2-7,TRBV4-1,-,TGCGCCAGCAGCCGAGCTCCGGGACAGGGTGACGAGCAGTACTTC,CASSRAPGQGDEQYF
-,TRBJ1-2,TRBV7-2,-,TGTGCCAGCAGCTTAGACCTCGTCGCGGGGTCCTATGGCTACACCTTC,CASSLDLVAGSYGYTF
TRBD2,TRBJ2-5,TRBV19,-,TGTGCCAGTAGTATGGGACTAGTGAGTGAGACCCAGTACTTC,CASSMGLVSETQYF
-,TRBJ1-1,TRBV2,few,TGTGCCAGCAGTGAAACGTCCGGGGGAGAAGCTTTCTTT,CASSETSGGEAFF
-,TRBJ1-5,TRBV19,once,TGTGCCAGTAGTATACTGCCGGAGCCCCAGCATTTT,CASSILPEPQHF
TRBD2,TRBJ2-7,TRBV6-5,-,TGTGCCAGCAGTCCCCGTAGCGGGGGGCCCTACGAGCAGTACTTC,CASSPRSGGPYEQYF
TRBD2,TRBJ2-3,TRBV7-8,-,TGTGCCAGCAGCTCCCCGGGGGGGCGATGGACAGATACGCAGTATTTT,CASSSPGGRWTDTQYF
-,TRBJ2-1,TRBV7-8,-,TGTGCCAGCAGCCCAAATCGGTTTGGGGGCCATGAGCAGTTCTTC,CASSPNRFGGHEQFF
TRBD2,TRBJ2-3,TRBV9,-,TGTGCCAGCAGCGTAGGGACTAGACTTGGTGATACGCAGTATTTT,CASSVGTRLGDTQYF
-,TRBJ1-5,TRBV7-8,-,TGTGCCAGCAGCCGGGGGGCTGATCAGCCCCAGCATTTT,CASSRGADQPQHF
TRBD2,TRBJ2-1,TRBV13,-,TGTGCCAGCAGCTTAAGTCTAGCGGGGGACTCCTACAATGAGCAGTTCTTC,CASSLSLAGDSYNEQFF
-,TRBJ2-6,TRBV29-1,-,TGCAGCGTGACAGTATCTGGGGCCAACGTCCTGACTTTC,CSVTVSGANVLTF
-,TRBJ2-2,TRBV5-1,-,TGCGCCAGCAGCCCCCCTTTAGCAACCGGGGAGCTGTTTTTT,CASSPPLATGELFF